These 31 T cell receptor beta chains originate from one sample sequenced in a study of T cell responses to AZD1222 COVID-19 vaccine. TCRdb's table, derived via immunoSEQ multiplex PCR, lists solely in-frame clones and lacks some. The sample records about 180,000 clones, approximately 91% being singletons. Source: peripheral blood, taken 28 days after the second AZD1222 dose. The receptors derive from an adult who received the AZD1222 COVID-19 vaccine.

The V and J genes are TRBV2 and TRBJ2-3; 8 bases are shared with TRBD2. Germline CDR1 SNHLY, CDR2 FYNNEI. This CDR3 has 16 amino acids. V lost 8 bases to trimming and J lost 5 bases; unmatched junction nucleotides: 15. CDR3 sequence (DNA): TGTGCCAGCGTCAGGGAGGTGGCCAGCGGGGGAGATACGCAGTATTTT. Translated, it gives CASVREVASGGDTQYF.

The chain uses TRBV3-1 (or the pseudogene TRBV3-2) and TRBJ2-1; tentatively, D is TRBD1 (6 bases). Germline CDR1 LGHDT, CDR2 YNNKEL (reference sequence). This CDR3 is built from 17 residues. Trimming shortened V by 0 bases and J by 1 base, and 13 bases separated the two germline ends. CDR3 sequence: CASSQEGQRGSYNEQFF. The CDR3 DNA reads as TGTGCCAGCAGCCAAGAAGGACAGCGAGGTTCCTACAATGAGCAGTTCTTC.

The chain couples TRBV11-2 to TRBJ2-7; TRBD2 matches at 10 bases. The CDR3 consists of 14 residues. Germline-derived CDR1 and CDR2 are SGHAT and FQNNGV. Losses at the gene ends were 4 bases for V and 3 bases for J; bases not matched to a gene: 3. CDR3 amino acids: CASSSWTSGYEQYF. The CDR3 region has the DNA TGTGCCAGCAGCTCCTGGACTAGCGGCTACGAGCAGTACTTC.

This chain uses TRBV19 with TRBJ2-3; perhaps TRBD2 as D (5 bases). The CDR3 loop spans 18 amino acids. V lost 8 bases and J 5 bases, leaving 29 bases between the germline ends. Germline assignment: CDR1 LNHDA and CDR2 SQIVND (reference sequence). The CDR3, as DNA: TGTGCCAGTGGGAGCTCCCCCTTTCGGGGATTAGGGAAAGATACGCAGTATTTT. It is translated as CASGSSPFRGLGKDTQYF.

The chain has TRBV10-3 and TRBJ2-6; 8 bases map to TRBD1. The CDR3 runs 15 residues. CDR1 and CDR2 from the germline V gene are ENHRY and SYGVKD. The junction had 3 bases not matched to a gene; V was cut back by 6 bases and J by 2 bases. The CDR3: CAISETGAGANVLTF. DNA for the CDR3: TGTGCCATCAGCGAGACAGGGGCTGGGGCCAACGTCCTGACTTTC.

J is TRBJ1-2 and V is TRBV7-9; TRBD1 agrees at 10 bases. V lost 5 bases and J lost 6; bases outside the gene matches: 6. Germline V lookup: CDR1 SEHNR, CDR2 FQNEAQ (reference sequence). This CDR3 has 14 amino acids. The DNA of the CDR3 is TGTGCCAGCAGCCTGACAGGGGGCAAGGATGGCTACACCTTC. This translates into CASSLTGGKDGYTF.

The V gene is TRBV4-3, the J gene TRBJ1-2; 7 bases line up with TRBD1. Germline CDR1 LGHNA, CDR2 YSLEER. The CDR3 sequence is 17 residues long. Trimming cost V 4 bases and J 4 bases; bases outside gene matches: 15. The chain's CDR3 is CASSRIGYRGQSYGYTF. CDR3 in DNA: TGCGCCAGCAGCCGCATCGGTTACAGGGGACAAAGCTATGGCTACACCTTC.

This clone has a handful of counts. The chain links TRBV18 to TRBJ2-3; D not certain. CDR3 length: 15 amino acids. Germline V gene lookup returns CDR1 KGHSH and CDR2 LQKENI. With 4 bases removed from V and 0 bases from J, the gap between germline ends came to 11 bases. CDR3 in amino acids: CASSLTPDSTDTQYF. The CDR3 bases are TGTGCCAGCTCACTGACTCCGGACAGCACAGATACGCAGTATTTT.

This clone was observed once. The chain joins TRBV6-2 or TRBV6-3 to TRBJ1-5; possible D gene TRBD1, 6 bases. CDR3 size: 17 residues. In germline, CDR1 is MNHEY, CDR2 SVGEGT. Trimming pared 5 bases from V and 2 bases from J, leaving 19 bases between. The DNA of the CDR3 is TGTGCCAGCAGTCAAGATCGGGCCAGGGGAGGCAATCAGCCCCAGCATTTT. This gives the protein CASSQDRARGGNQPQHF.

The V and J genes are TRBV18 and TRBJ1-1; TRBD1 is a possible D gene (5 bases). Germline V CDR1 and CDR2: KGHSH, LQKENI. The CDR3 totals 16 residues. Trimming shortened V by 3 bases and J by 5 bases, and 19 bases separated the two germline ends. CDR3: CASSPFDRLRGTEAFF. In DNA form, the CDR3 reads TGTGCCAGCTCACCTTTTGACAGATTGCGAGGAACTGAAGCTTTCTTT.

This sequence joins TRBV28 and TRBJ2-7; possibly TRBD1 for D (5 bases). V was shortened by 3 bases and J by 0 bases, with 6 bases between the two germline ends. In germline, CDR1 is MDHEN, CDR2 SYDVKM. This CDR3 has 13 amino acids. The CDR3 DNA sequence: TGTGCCAGCAGTTTGCAGGGCTCCTACGAGCAGTACTTC. Protein sequence: CASSLQGSYEQYF. The full variable domain, in which reference TRBV28 and TRBJ2-7 provide the parts outside the CDR3, is DVKVTQSSRYLVKRTGEKVFLECVQDMDHENMFWYRQDPGLGLRLIYFSYDVKMKEKGDIPEGYSVSREKKERFSLILESASTNQTSMYLCASSLQGSYEQYFGPGTRLTVT.

This chain connects TRBV5-1 to TRBJ1-5; 7 bases are a match to TRBD1. J gave up 5 bases and V 4 bases, and 9 bases lay outside the gene matches. Germline V gene lookup returns CDR1 SGHRS and CDR2 YFSETQ. CDR3 length: 15 amino acids. CDR3 sequence: CASSEGTVGYQPQHF. CDR3 sequence (DNA): TGCGCCAGCAGCGAAGGGACAGTAGGCTATCAGCCCCAGCATTTT.

The chain has TRBV11-1 and TRBJ2-1, with D hard to call. The CDR3 runs 14 residues. Trimming removed 1 base at V and 5 bases at J, with 9 bases between. CDR1 SGHAT and CDR2 FQDESV come from the germline V gene (reference sequence). CDR3 residues: CASSLVKGNNEQFF. The CDR3 DNA is TGTGCCAGCAGCTTAGTAAAGGGAAACAATGAGCAGTTCTTC.

As for this clone: In the same sample, other DNA sequences code for this CDR3. This sequence joins TRBV4-3 and TRBJ1-3, with TRBD1 as a possible D gene (5 bases). Germline V gives CDR1 LGHNA, CDR2 YSLEER. The CDR3 extends over 14 amino acids. Trimming removed 0 bases from V and 3 bases from J, with 6 bases in between. The CDR3 sequence is CASSQDGGGNTIYF. The CDR3 bases are TGCGCCAGCAGCCAAGATGGGGGTGGAAACACCATATATTTT.

The chain uses TRBV6-5 and TRBJ1-4; 8 nucleotides align to TRBD1. This CDR3 has 15 amino acids. V shed 5 bases and J 8 bases; nucleotides not matched to a gene: 10. Germline V gene sequence: CDR1 MNHEY, CDR2 SVGAGI. The CDR3 nucleotides read TGTGCCAGCAGTCCTCGACAGGGGTCCGGAGAAAAACTGTTTTTT. Translated, it gives CASSPRQGSGEKLFF.

V and J are TRBV24-1 and TRBJ2-1; D call uncertain. Germline V gene lookup returns CDR1 KGHDR and CDR2 SFDVKD. V shed 2 bases and J shed 5 bases, with 6 bases lying between them. The CDR3 runs to 13 residues. The CDR3 DNA follows: TGTGCCACCAGTGATTCCTTTAACAATGAGCAGTTCTTC. Amino acid sequence: CATSDSFNNEQFF.

The V call is TRBV7-2, the J call TRBJ1-2; the D gene is possibly TRBD1 (5 bases). The V end was cut by 1 base, the J end by 2 bases, with 11 bases between. Germline V gene sequence: CDR1 SGHTA, CDR2 FQGNSA. The CDR3 has 15 amino acids. CDR3 sequence (DNA): TGTGCCAGCAGCTTAGGGGGCCGGAGCAACTATGGCTACACCTTC. Amino acid sequence: CASSLGGRSNYGYTF.

The chain links TRBV11-1 to TRBJ2-1, with 11 bases matching TRBD2. Unmatched junction bases numbered 9, after V lost 5 bases and J lost 6 bases. The CDR3 has 16 residues. The germline gives CDR1 SGHAT, CDR2 FQDESV (reference sequence). This CDR3 reads CASSRRGTSGLNEQFF. As DNA, the CDR3 is TGTGCCAGCAGCCGACGCGGGACTAGCGGACTCAATGAGCAGTTCTTC.

The chain recombines TRBV6-5 with TRBJ2-4, with D perhaps matching TRBD1 (6 bases). V was cut by 6 bases and J by 1 base, with 10 bases left in between. Germline assignment: CDR1 MNHEY and CDR2 SVGAGI. CDR3 size: 14 residues. The CDR3 region has the DNA TGTGCCAGCAGGGTCCAGGGGGCCAAAAACATTCAGTACTTC. This gives the protein CASRVQGAKNIQYF.

This chain uses TRBV18 with TRBJ2-7; 11 positions agree with TRBD2. Germline V gives CDR1 KGHSH, CDR2 LQKENI. V shed 4 bases and J 0 bases; nucleotides not matched to a gene: 5. CDR3 size: 16 residues. The CDR3 spells CASSLRLAGSSYEQYF. The CDR3 DNA is TGTGCCAGCTCACTCCGACTAGCGGGGAGCTCCTACGAGCAGTACTTC.

A word on this clone: The junction departs from the called germline gene at one end, perhaps through a read error. The chain links TRBV15 to TRBJ1-2; possibly TRBD1 for D (5 bases). This CDR3 region has 11 residues. Germline V gene lookup returns CDR1 LNHNV and CDR2 YYDKDF (reference sequence). The CDR3 here is CATSRETAMIF. Written as DNA, the CDR3 is TGTGCCACCAGCAGAGAGACAGCCATGATCTTC.

V usage is TRBV10-3 and J usage is TRBJ2-5; either TRBD1 or TRBD2 may supply D (7 bases each). The germline V and J ends were trimmed by 6 bases and 2 bases, with 10 bases remaining between them. The CDR3 runs 13 residues. Germline V gives CDR1 ENHRY, CDR2 SYGVKD. CDR3 bases: TGTGCCATCAGCCAGGGGGGGCAAGAGACCCAGTACTTC. It yields the protein CAISQGGQETQYF.

This chain links TRBV19 with TRBJ1-1, with TRBD1 matching 9 bases. With 4 bases clipped from V and 7 bases from J, the junction kept 7 bases outside the gene matches. CDR1 is LNHDA and CDR2 is SQIVND in the germline V gene (reference sequence). This CDR3 has 14 amino acids. As DNA, the CDR3 is TGTGCCAGTAGTAAACGGACAGGGGAGATTGAAGCTTTCTTT. Translating it yields CASSKRTGEIEAFF.

The chain employs TRBV18 and TRBJ1-6; a possible D gene is TRBD1 (5 bases). Germline V lookup: CDR1 KGHSH, CDR2 LQKENI. CDR3 length equals 14 residues. Trimming removed 0 bases at V and 5 bases at J, with 5 bases between. The CDR3 nucleotides read TGTGCCAGCTCACCACCGGGGGATAATTCACCCCTCCACTTT. This translates into CASSPPGDNSPLHF.

Written as DNA, the CDR3 is TGTGCCAGTAGCTACGGACAGGGGGTCACAGATACGCAGTATTTT. This translates into CASSYGQGVTDTQYF. The chain employs TRBV19 and TRBJ2-3; 10 bases line up with TRBD1. Germline lookup yields CDR1 LNHDA and CDR2 SQIVND (reference sequence). With V trimmed by 6 bases and J by 2 bases, 5 bases remained unmatched. The CDR3 loop spans 15 amino acids.

The chain joins TRBV27 to TRBJ2-3; 13 nucleotides align to TRBD2. This CDR3 contains 17 residues. V was pared by 4 bases and J by 3 bases, with 7 bases of the junction left unmatched. CDR1 and CDR2 from the germline V gene are MNHEY and SMNVEV (reference sequence). CDR3 region: CASSSLGLAGATDTQYF. The CDR3 coding sequence is TGTGCCAGCAGTTCGCTCGGACTAGCGGGAGCAACAGATACGCAGTATTTT.

This clone was counted a single time. The V gene is TRBV24-1, the J gene TRBJ2-1, with D perhaps being TRBD1 or TRBD2 (5 bases each). The length of the CDR3 is 13 residues. CDR1 and CDR2 from the germline V gene are KGHDR and SFDVKD. V was pared by 0 bases and J by 9 bases, with 8 bases between. The CDR3 protein is CATSDLQGREQFF. For the CDR3, the DNA is TGTGCCACCAGTGATTTGCAGGGACGTGAGCAGTTCTTC.

As for this clone: In the same sample, other DNA sequences code for this CDR3. The chain combines TRBV7-8 with TRBJ2-7, with D possibly TRBD2 on 6 matching bases. This CDR3 has 15 amino acids. Germline CDR1 is SGHVS and CDR2 is FQNEAQ. Trimming left V 0 bases short and J 3 bases short, with 12 bases between. The CDR3 loop reads CASSLAGTGGYEQYF. The DNA of the CDR3 is TGTGCCAGCAGCTTAGCCGGGACTGGGGGCTACGAGCAGTACTTC.

The gene calls are TRBV5-4 and TRBJ2-3; D is undetermined. The CDR3 contains 13 residues. CDR1 and CDR2 (germline): SGHNT, YYREEE (reference sequence). With 0 bases removed from V and 3 bases from J, the gap between germline ends came to 5 bases. The CDR3 is CASSLGATDTQYF. In DNA form, the CDR3 reads TGTGCCAGCAGCTTGGGCGCGACAGATACGCAGTATTTT.

V is TRBV2 and J is TRBJ1-2; a weak D match, TRBD1 (6 bases). Trimming pared 4 bases from V and 8 bases from J, leaving 17 bases between. This CDR3 is 14 amino acids long. Germline V gene sequence: CDR1 SNHLY, CDR2 FYNNEI. CDR3 sequence (DNA): TGTGCCAGCAGTGTCCGACACAGGGCTGCCGGCTACACCTTC. This translates into CASSVRHRAAGYTF. Based on the CDR3 plus reference TRBV2 and TRBJ1-2, the full variable domain is EPEVTQTPSHQVTQMGQEVILRCVPISNHLYFYWYRQILGQKVEFLVSFYNNEISEKSEIFDDQFSVERPDGSNFTLKIRSTKLEDSAMYFCASSVRHRAAGYTFGSGTRLTVV.

J is TRBJ2-1 and V is TRBV9, with 7 bases matching TRBD1. CDR3 length: 16 amino acids. Germline loops: CDR1 SGDLS, CDR2 YYNGEE. Trimming cost V 0 bases and J 3 bases; bases outside gene matches: 6. The CDR3 DNA reads as TGTGCCAGCAGCGTAGGAAGTTGGGACAGCTACAATGAGCAGTTCTTC. This translates into CASSVGSWDSYNEQFF.